The 23 T cell receptor beta chains below come from one sample, sequenced in a study of shared clonotypes between healthy human individuals. Clones were read by immunoSEQ multiplex PCR, and TCRdb kept only the in-frame ones, dropping some. This table has more than 900,000 clones, more than 75% appearing once. Sequenced: memory CD4+ T cells from PBMCs. The sample's subset: CD45RA-negative fraction. The origin of the receptors is a man in his late teens or twenties in good health. Some clones in this sample may be carry-over from other donors' samples.

V gene TRBV2 combines with J gene TRBJ2-7; 11 bases are shared with TRBD1. V dropped 4 bases and J dropped 7; count of bases not matched to a gene: 3. Germline lookup yields CDR1 SNHLY and CDR2 FYNNEI. This CDR3 has 13 residues. CDR3 sequence: CASSGTGGVEQYF. For the CDR3, the DNA is TGTGCCAGCAGTGGGACAGGGGGCGTAGAGCAGTACTTC.

A note on this clone: A far larger clone is just one base off, so this is likely a read error. Within the sample, other DNA sequences also encode this same CDR3. The chain joins TRBV7-2 to TRBJ2-7; TRBD1 matches 9 bases. Per the germline V gene, CDR1 is SGHTA and CDR2 is FQGNSA. This CDR3 spans 13 amino acids. Trimming cost V 6 bases and J 2 bases; bases outside gene matches: 2. Here the CDR3 reads CASRGQGTYEQYF. CDR3 in DNA: TGTGCCAGCAGAGGACAGGGGACCTACGAGCAGTACTTC.

The chain joins TRBV5-1 to TRBJ1-3; TRBD1 matches at 7 bases. The CDR3 has 15 residues. Germline assignment: CDR1 SGHRS and CDR2 YFSETQ. V trimming: 1 base; J trimming: 2 bases; junction bases outside the gene matches: 3. The CDR3 loop reads CASSLTGQAGNTIYF. Here the CDR3 DNA reads TGCGCCAGCAGCTTGACAGGACAGGCTGGAAACACCATATATTTT.

This clone has just a few counts. This chain connects TRBV7-9 to TRBJ1-5; 8 positions agree with TRBD1. CDR3 length: 13 residues. The germline V gene encodes CDR1 SEHNR and CDR2 FQNEAQ (reference sequence). V lost 5 bases, J lost 7 bases, and 4 bases stayed unmatched. The CDR3 protein is CASSRGQGQPQHF. CDR3 DNA sequence: TGTGCCAGCAGCCGAGGACAGGGCCAGCCCCAGCATTTT.

The V gene is TRBV5-1, the J gene TRBJ1-1; no definite D call. Germline V CDR1 and CDR2: SGHRS, YFSETQ. The CDR3 length is 13 residues. The germline V and J ends were trimmed by 5 bases and 1 base, with 9 bases remaining between them. Here the CDR3 reads CASRRYENTEAFF. The CDR3 DNA sequence: TGCGCCAGCAGAAGGTACGAGAACACTGAAGCTTTCTTT.

Only one count was recorded for this clone. The chain employs TRBV4-1 and TRBJ1-2; 9 nucleotides match TRBD1. The CDR3 contains 15 residues. In germline, CDR1 is MGHRA, CDR2 YSYEKL. J gave up 5 bases and V 1 base, and 5 bases lay outside the gene matches. The CDR3 DNA reads TGCGCCAGCAGCCAAGCACAGGGGGCGCGTTATGGCTACACCTTC. Translated, it gives CASSQAQGARYGYTF.

The chain employs TRBV2 and TRBJ1-2; 8 bases are a match to TRBD1. The germline V gene has CDR1 SNHLY and CDR2 FYNNEI. The trim removed 7 bases at V and 6 bases at J, leaving 13 bases unmatched. This CDR3 is built from 15 residues. The CDR3 bases are TGTGCCAGCACCGATCCGAGGACAGGGATGGATGGCTACACCTTC. Translated, it gives CASTDPRTGMDGYTF.

The chain couples TRBV6-6 to TRBJ2-5; no clear D gene. Trimming stripped 4 bases from V and 4 bases from J, with 16 bases between. CDR1 is MNHNY and CDR2 is SVGAGI in the germline V gene (reference sequence). This CDR3 region has 15 residues. Written as DNA, the CDR3 is TGTGCCAGCAGTTCATCCAGGAGCCTCGTAGAGACCCAGTACTTC. Amino acid sequence: CASSSSRSLVETQYF.

This CDR3 reads CASSLEAAGEQFF. The CDR3, as DNA: TGTGCCAGCAGCTTAGAGGCCGCAGGAGAGCAGTTCTTC. The genes are TRBV11-3 and TRBJ2-1; D not resolved. The CDR3 is 13 residues long. Trimming stripped 0 bases from V and 10 bases from J, with 10 bases between. Germline CDR1 and CDR2: SGHNT and YENEEA.

This clone was counted between two and nine times. V gene TRBV5-1 combines with J gene TRBJ1-1, with D maybe TRBD1 (6 bases). The CDR3 extends over 16 amino acids. V was trimmed by 0 bases and J by 5 bases, leaving 17 bases between them. Germline CDR1 reads SGHRS; CDR2 reads YFSETQ. CDR3 protein: CASSLVGWGPRTEAFF. CDR3 sequence (DNA): TGCGCCAGCAGCTTGGTGGGTTGGGGGCCTAGGACTGAAGCTTTCTTT.

V gene TRBV5-8 combines with J gene TRBJ2-7, with a possible D match to TRBD1 (6 bases). The V and J ends lost 5 bases and 2 bases respectively, with 11 bases between them. The CDR3 consists of 13 residues. The germline CDR1 and CDR2 sequences are SGHTS and YDEGEE. Here the CDR3 DNA reads TGTGCCAGCAGTCGGACAGTGACCTACGAGCAGTACTTC. Its translation: CASSRTVTYEQYF.

The chain links TRBV5-1 to TRBJ2-7, with TRBD1 identical over 7 bases. J was trimmed by 5 bases and V by 2 bases; bases with no gene match: 7. CDR3 size: 14 residues. The germline gives CDR1 SGHRS, CDR2 YFSETQ. The CDR3 here is CASSFTGAADEQYF. CDR3 DNA sequence: TGCGCCAGCAGCTTTACAGGGGCCGCTGACGAGCAGTACTTC.

The genes are TRBV5-1 and TRBJ1-1, with D uncertain. The V end lost 1 base, the J end lost 0 bases, and 7 bases lay between the germline ends. The CDR3 contains 14 residues. CDR1 and CDR2 (germline): SGHRS, YFSETQ. The CDR3 protein is CASSLYTMNTEAFF. Written as DNA, the CDR3 is TGCGCCAGCAGCTTGTACACCATGAACACTGAAGCTTTCTTT. The entire variable domain, with the rest obtained from reference TRBV5-1 and TRBJ1-1, is as follows: KAGVTQTPRYLIKTRGQQVTLSCSPISGHRSVSWYQQTPGQGLQFLFEYFSETQRNKGNFPGRFSGRQFSNSRSEMNVSTLELGDSALYLCASSLYTMNTEAFFGQGTRLTVV.

This rearrangement joins TRBV27 to TRBJ2-7, with D hard to call. The CDR3 consists of 15 residues. V shed 5 bases and J shed 0 bases, with 14 bases lying between them. The V gene's germline CDR1 is MNHEY and CDR2 SMNVEV (reference sequence). CDR3 residues: CASSPKSLSSYEQYF. For the CDR3, the DNA is TGTGCCAGCAGTCCGAAGAGTCTAAGCTCCTACGAGCAGTACTTC.

V and J are TRBV28 and TRBJ1-1; D gene uncertain. With 6 bases removed from V and 2 bases from J, the gap between germline ends came to 16 bases. Germline-derived CDR1 and CDR2 are MDHEN and SYDVKM. This CDR3 region has 15 residues. Written as DNA, the CDR3 is TGTGCCAGCAGCTTGATAGGGCGCGGAAACACTGAAGCTTTCTTT. As protein: CASSLIGRGNTEAFF.

The gene calls are TRBV7-8 and TRBJ1-5, with D possibly TRBD1 on 5 matching bases. This CDR3 is 17 amino acids long. Germline assignment: CDR1 SGHVS and CDR2 FQNEAQ. Deletions cut 5 bases from V and 1 base from J, with 18 bases between. This CDR3 is CASSARRGFGSNQPQHF. CDR3 DNA sequence: TGTGCCAGCAGCGCCCGGCGGGGGTTTGGGAGCAATCAGCCCCAGCATTTT.

The chain is built from TRBV4-1 and TRBJ2-7, with 15 nucleotides matching TRBD2. CDR3 length: 18 amino acids. The J segment lost 3 bases and the V segment lost 4 bases, leaving 10 bases of the junction unmatched. Germline V CDR1 and CDR2: MGHRA, YSYEKL. The CDR3 region is CASSLSGTSGRIYYEQYF. The DNA of the CDR3 is TGCGCCAGCAGCCTATCCGGGACTAGCGGGAGGATCTACTACGAGCAGTACTTC.

The J gene is TRBJ2-5, the V gene TRBV21-1; the table's D call of TRBD1 was not tested on the DNA. TRBV21-1 constitutes a pseudogene. The CDR3 runs 17 residues. Here the CDR3 DNA reads TGTGCCAGCAGCAAACGAGGTGGAGGACAGGGGGCTGAGACCCAGTACTTC. Encoded protein: CASSKRGGGQGAETQYF.

The rearrangement links TRBV2 to TRBJ2-2; D is uncertain. This CDR3 is built from 16 residues. The V gene's germline CDR1 is SNHLY and CDR2 FYNNEI. V lost 6 bases and J 6 bases, leaving 20 bases between the germline ends. CDR3 region: CASSATYTSGAGELFF. DNA of the CDR3: TGTGCCAGCAGCGCCACTTACACCTCTGGCGCCGGGGAGCTGTTTTTT.

This rearrangement joins TRBV9 to TRBJ2-7; 7 bases are shared with TRBD2. Germline V gene data show CDR1 as SGDLS and CDR2 as YYNGEE. V gave up 3 bases and J gave up 3 bases; unmatched junction bases: 9. The CDR3 runs to 15 residues. CDR3 nucleotides: TGTGCCAGCAGCGGGAGGGACTACACCTACTACGAGCAGTACTTC. Its translation: CASSGRDYTYYEQYF.

Here the CDR3 reads CASSRDQETQYF. CDR3 in DNA: TGTGCCAGCAGCCGGGACCAAGAGACCCAGTACTTC. The rearrangement links TRBV7-2 to TRBJ2-5, with D hard to call. CDR1 is SGHTA and CDR2 is FQGNSA in the germline V gene. The CDR3 runs 12 residues. Trimming took off 5 bases at V and 0 bases at J, with 4 bases between the two ends. The variable domain in full, with the rest retrieved from reference TRBV7-2 and TRBJ2-5, is GAGVSQSPSNKVTEKGKDVELRCDPISGHTALYWYRQSLGQGLEFLIYFQGNSAPDKSGLPSDRFSAERTGGSVSTLTIQRTQQEDSAVYLCASSRDQETQYFGPGTRLLVL.

As for this clone: Other DNA sequences in the same sample also yield this CDR3. The chain is built from TRBV7-3 and TRBJ2-7, with D possibly being TRBD2 (6 bases). The CDR3 sequence is 13 residues long. Looked up from germline, CDR1 is SGHTA and CDR2 is FQGTGA. V lost 2 bases to trimming and J lost 4 bases, with 9 bases between them. The CDR3 here is CASSLDRGYEQYF. The CDR3 coding sequence is TGTGCCAGCAGCTTAGACCGGGGGTACGAGCAGTACTTC.

To note about this clone: A read error is likely here: a far larger clone is one base away. Different DNA sequences within this sample yield the same CDR3. The rearrangement uses TRBV4-1 and TRBJ1-1, with D hard to call. This CDR3 contains 15 residues. Germline-derived CDR1 and CDR2 are MGHRA and YSYEKL. CDR3 DNA sequence: TGTGCCAGCACCAAATCGGACGGGAAGAACACTGAAGCTTTCTTT. Residues: CASTKSDGKNTEAFF.